This T cell receptor beta chain was recorded in a study of CD8+ T cells in alopecia areata (dated by TCRdb to the late 2010s). The study in broad terms: Treated patients were enrolled in an open-label pilot trial of oral tofacitinib, 5 to 10 mg twice daily, for moderate-to-severe alopecia areata. RNA was obtained with the PAXgene miRNA kit for fixed scalp, the miRNeasy kit for PBMCs, and the RNeasy kit for mouse skin. Clonality in the scalp was compared among normal scalp (n=4), patchy alopecia areata scalp (n=8), and alopecia totalis/universalis scalp (n=8). To study T cell clonal expansion in alopecia areata, the researchers applied high-throughput TCRbeta sequencing to both the C3H/HeJ mouse model and human patients. Biopsies were taken from tofacitinib-treated patients at baseline and at 4 and 24 weeks of treatment, and a later scalp biopsy was taken in several of the tofacitinib-treated patients. TCRbeta CDR3 regions were amplified by immunoSEQ multiplex PCR with 35 Vbeta forward and 13 Jbeta reverse primers. Tofacitinib was administered for 6 to 18 months, and 6 months of follow-up off drug were then conducted to assess delayed response and recurrence. On the human side, TCRbeta sequencing was run on scalp tissue and on sorted CD4+ and CD8+ peripheral blood T cells from healthy controls and from alopecia areata patients with either patchy or totalis/universalis disease. What the research found in general, with its limitations: Shared TCR sequences between patients were less evident than in mice, which may be partly attributable to HLA diversity in the patient population. Compared with normal scalp, lesional scalp, particularly in alopecia totalis/universalis, had higher clonality and more expanded CD8+ clones, which suggests antigenic drive. Scalp TCR repertoire analysis is complicated because resident alphabeta T cells in normal human skin are also sequenced, whereas mouse skin is dominated by gammadelta T cells.

Receptor libraries were prepared by the immunoSEQ multiplex PCR assay. RNA was extracted from all samples and reverse transcribed into cDNA as template for TCR sequencing. SuperScript III was used to make first-strand cDNA, primed with a 2:1 mix of oligo-dT and random hexamers. Amplification bias was assessed with a synthetic immune receptor repertoire, and residual bias was removed computationally. The study's processing was this. After raw reads were preprocessed to remove errors, the CDR3 was defined following IMGT conventions as running from the conserved cysteine to phenylalanine. Clonality was computed as 1 minus the Shannon entropy, with the entropy normalized by log2 of the number of productive unique TCRs. Whether each scalp clone was CD4 or CD8 was inferred by checking scalp TCRbeta sequences against the CD4 and CD8 repertoires from sorted blood. TCRdb took over this immuneACCESS table, retaining in-frame rearrangements with V and J assigned. Such tables are incomplete; in checked studies, under half of the missing clones stem from an unresolved V gene, and the remainder is unexplained. V and J calls and clone size are given by that table; D and trimming were obtained from the DNA. Counted in this sample were about 150,000 clones; under 60% of them appeared once. The ten largest account for roughly 19% of the sample.

In its sample, this clone was seen a few times. Its antigen is still unknown. Base qualities are not provided; no much larger clone lies one nucleotide away. V is clipped by 4 bases and J by 8 bases, and the sequence between their germline boundaries is 12 bases long. Taken from the germline V gene, the CDR1 and CDR2 loops are ENHRY and SYGVKD. The CDR3 holds 13 amino acids from the cysteine to the phenylalanine. Solely the CDR3 DNA is kept, with 39 bases framed from the first base. What this sample's time point label stands for: baseline before oral tofacitinib. Lesional scalp punch biopsies and peripheral blood were obtained from alopecia areata patients. PBMCs were isolated by density centrifugation and stained for CD3, CD4 and CD8, and CD4+ and CD8+ T cells were sorted on a FACSAria.

The chain uses TRBV10-3 and TRBJ2-1; 6 matching bases give a weak D call of TRBD2. Sequenced material: CD8+ T cells sorted from blood, taken at week 0. The source is a human donor with alopecia areata. DNA sequence: TGTGCCATCAGTGGATCAGCGGGCCATGAGCAGTTCTTC. Its translation reads: CAISGSAGHEQFF.